This entry describes one TCR beta chain. This specimen comes from a study of Ad26.COV2.S vaccination and SARS-CoV-2 variants. Germline loops: CDR1 GTSNPN, CDR2 SVGIG (reference sequence). The V end was cut by 4 bases, the J end by 6 bases, with 16 bases between. The CDR3 runs 13 residues. Treatment specified: roughly 19 received Ad26.COV2.S at low or high dose, single or two shots; roughly five received placebo; per-sample allocation not given. Day 63 after the first injection of vaccine or placebo was the sampling time. The method was immunoSEQ multiplex PCR; TCRdb's version includes in-frame clones alone and lacks a portion of them. The sample records fewer than 600,000 clones, about nine tenths being singletons.

The sample was peripheral blood, taken in a trial of Ad26.COV2.S vaccine versus placebo. The sequence was collected from a person aged 18-60 years who received the Ad26.COV2.S COVID-19 vaccine or a placebo. The chain is built from TRBV30 and TRBJ2-7, with unresolved D. CDR3 loop: CAWTRDTEGEQYF. CDR3 sequence (DNA): TGTGCCTGGACCCGAGACACAGAAGGCGAGCAGTACTTC.